This T cell receptor (beta chain) originates from a study of neoadjuvant anti-PD-1 for oral cavity cancer. The overall study: Around day 43, patients without progression received a fourth nivolumab dose before surgery. General study findings and limits: Each response group had just a few patients in TCR analyses. Non-responders to neoadjuvant nivolumab had significantly more clonal PBMC T cells than responders.

PBMCs were not maintained or expanded in culture before analysis. Note on this clone: The antigen is unknown.

TCRdb keeps only in-frame clones here, not all; method: immunoSEQ multiplex PCR. The sample yields roughly 14,000 clones, about 63% seen once. The receptor was isolated from a person between 40 and 85 years old with oral cavity squamous cell carcinoma. Specimen: PBMCs, collected before nivolumab (anti-PD-1) treatment.

CDR3 DNA sequence: TGTGCCAGCAGCTTAAGCGTGAGCACAGATACGCAGTATTTT. Protein sequence: CASSLSVSTDTQYF. The rearrangement links TRBV7-9 to TRBJ2-3; D remains ambiguous. The CDR3 covers 14 residues. Looked up from germline, CDR1 is SEHNR and CDR2 is FQNEAQ (reference sequence). The V end lost 2 bases, the J end lost 0 bases, and 6 bases lay between the germline ends. Full variable domain (outside the CDR3, taken from reference TRBV7-9 and TRBJ2-3): DTGVSQNPRHKITKRGQNVTFRCDPISEHNRLYWYRQTLGQGPEFLTYFQNEAQLEKSRLLSDRFSAERPKGSFSTLEIQRTEQGDSAMYLCASSLSVSTDTQYFGPGTRLTVL.